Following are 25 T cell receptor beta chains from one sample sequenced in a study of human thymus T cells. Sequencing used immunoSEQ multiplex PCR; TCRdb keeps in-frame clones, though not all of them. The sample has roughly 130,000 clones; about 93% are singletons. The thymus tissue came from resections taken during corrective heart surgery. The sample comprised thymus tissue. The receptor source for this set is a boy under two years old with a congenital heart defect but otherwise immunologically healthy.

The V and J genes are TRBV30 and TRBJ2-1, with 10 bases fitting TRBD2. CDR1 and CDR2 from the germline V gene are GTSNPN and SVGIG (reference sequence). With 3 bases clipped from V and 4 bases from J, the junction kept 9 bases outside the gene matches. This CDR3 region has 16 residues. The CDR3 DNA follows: TGTGCCTGGAGAGACTATCTAGCGGGGGATTACAATGAGCAGTTCTTC. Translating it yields CAWRDYLAGDYNEQFF.

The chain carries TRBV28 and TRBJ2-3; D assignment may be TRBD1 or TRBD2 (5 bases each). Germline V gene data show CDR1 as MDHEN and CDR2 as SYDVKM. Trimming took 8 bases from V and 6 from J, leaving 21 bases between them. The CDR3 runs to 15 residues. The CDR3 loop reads CASRRPGPKGDTQYF. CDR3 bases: TGTGCCAGCCGTCGACCGGGACCTAAAGGGGATACGCAGTATTTT.

The CDR3 loop reads CASSQDERLADEQYF. DNA of the CDR3: TGCGCCAGCAGCCAAGATGAACGACTAGCGGATGAGCAGTACTTC. The chain recombines TRBV4-1 with TRBJ2-7, with 9 bases identical to TRBD2. In germline, CDR1 is MGHRA, CDR2 YSYEKL. Unmatched junction bases numbered 7, after V lost 0 bases and J lost 7 bases. CDR3 length: 15 amino acids.

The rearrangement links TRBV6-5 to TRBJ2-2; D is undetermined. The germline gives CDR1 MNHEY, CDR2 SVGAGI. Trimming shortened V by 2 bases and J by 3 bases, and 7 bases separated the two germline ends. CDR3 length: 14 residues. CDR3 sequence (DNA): TGTGCCAGCAGTTACCGCTCACACACCGGGGAGCTGTTTTTT. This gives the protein CASSYRSHTGELFF.

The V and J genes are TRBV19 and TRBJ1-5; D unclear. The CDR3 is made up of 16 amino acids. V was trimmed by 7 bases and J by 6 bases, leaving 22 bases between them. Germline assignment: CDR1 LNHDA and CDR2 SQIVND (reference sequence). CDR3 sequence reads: CASTPGVRGEGQPQHF. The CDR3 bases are TGTGCCAGTACCCCCGGGGTACGGGGAGAGGGTCAGCCCCAGCATTTT.

CDR3 coding DNA: TGCGCCAGCAGCCAAGTCTCGGACAGGGCGGCCACTGAAGCTTTCTTT. Translated, it gives CASSQVSDRAATEAFF. This sequence joins TRBV4-3 and TRBJ1-1; TRBD1 agrees at 8 bases. This CDR3 comprises 16 residues. With 1 base clipped from V and 4 bases from J, the junction kept 8 bases outside the gene matches. The germline V gene encodes CDR1 LGHNA and CDR2 YSLEER.

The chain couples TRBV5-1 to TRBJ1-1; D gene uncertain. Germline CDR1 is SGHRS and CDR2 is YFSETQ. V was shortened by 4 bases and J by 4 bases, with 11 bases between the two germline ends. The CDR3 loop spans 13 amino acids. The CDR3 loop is CASSGGPFTEAFF. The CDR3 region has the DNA TGCGCCAGCAGCGGCGGACCGTTCACTGAAGCTTTCTTT.

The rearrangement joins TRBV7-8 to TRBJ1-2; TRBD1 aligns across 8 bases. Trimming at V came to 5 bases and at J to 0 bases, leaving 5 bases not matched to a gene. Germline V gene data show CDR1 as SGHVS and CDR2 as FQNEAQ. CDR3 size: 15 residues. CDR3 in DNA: TGTGCCAGCAGCACAGGGGGGCCAGCTAACTATGGCTACACCTTC. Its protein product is CASSTGGPANYGYTF.

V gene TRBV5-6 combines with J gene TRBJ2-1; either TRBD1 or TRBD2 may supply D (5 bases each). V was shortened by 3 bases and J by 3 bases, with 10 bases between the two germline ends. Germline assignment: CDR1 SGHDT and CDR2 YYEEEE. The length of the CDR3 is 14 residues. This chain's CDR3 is CASSSGTNYNEQFF. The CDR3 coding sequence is TGTGCCAGCAGCTCCGGGACCAACTACAATGAGCAGTTCTTC.

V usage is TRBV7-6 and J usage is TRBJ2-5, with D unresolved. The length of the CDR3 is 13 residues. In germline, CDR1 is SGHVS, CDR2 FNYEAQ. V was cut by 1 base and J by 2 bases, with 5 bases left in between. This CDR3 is CASSLVEQETQYF. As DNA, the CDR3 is TGTGCCAGCAGCTTAGTTGAACAAGAGACCCAGTACTTC.

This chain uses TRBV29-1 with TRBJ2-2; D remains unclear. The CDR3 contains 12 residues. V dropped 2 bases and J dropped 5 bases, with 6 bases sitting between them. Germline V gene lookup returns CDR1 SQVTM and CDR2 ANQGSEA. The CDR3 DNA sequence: TGCAGCGTTGAATTCCGGACCGGGGAGCTGTTTTTT. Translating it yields CSVEFRTGELFF.

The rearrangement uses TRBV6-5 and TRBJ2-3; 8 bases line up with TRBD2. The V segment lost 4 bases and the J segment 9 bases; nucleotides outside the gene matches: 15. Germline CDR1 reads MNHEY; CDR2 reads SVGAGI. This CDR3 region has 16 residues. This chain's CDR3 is CASSSPGRGAHWTQYF. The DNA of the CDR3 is TGTGCCAGCAGTTCCCCCGGGAGGGGGGCGCACTGGACGCAGTATTTT.

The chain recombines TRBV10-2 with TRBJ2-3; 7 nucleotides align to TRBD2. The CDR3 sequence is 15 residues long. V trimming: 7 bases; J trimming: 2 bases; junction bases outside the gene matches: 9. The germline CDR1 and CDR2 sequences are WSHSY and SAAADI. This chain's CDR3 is CASIGRDYYTDTQYF. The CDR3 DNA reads TGCGCCAGCATAGGCCGGGACTATTACACAGATACGCAGTATTTT.

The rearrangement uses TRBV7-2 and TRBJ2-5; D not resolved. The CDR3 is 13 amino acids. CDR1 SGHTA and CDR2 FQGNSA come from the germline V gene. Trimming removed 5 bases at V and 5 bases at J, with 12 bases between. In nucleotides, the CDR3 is TGTGCCAGCAGCCCGGACCCCGCTGAGACCCAGTACTTC. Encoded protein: CASSPDPAETQYF.

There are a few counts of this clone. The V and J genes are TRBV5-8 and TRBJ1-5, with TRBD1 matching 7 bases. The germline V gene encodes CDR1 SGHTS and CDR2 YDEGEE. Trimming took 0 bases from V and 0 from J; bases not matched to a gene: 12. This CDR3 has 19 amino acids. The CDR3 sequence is CASSLAFWDREYSNQPQHF. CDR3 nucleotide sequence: TGTGCCAGCAGCTTGGCCTTTTGGGACAGAGAGTATAGCAATCAGCCCCAGCATTTT. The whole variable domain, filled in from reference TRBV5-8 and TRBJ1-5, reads EAGVTQSPTHLIKTRGQQATLRCSPISGHTSVYWYQQALGLGLQFLLWYDEGEERNRGNFPPRFSGRQFPNYSSELNVNALELEDSALYLCASSLAFWDREYSNQPQHFGDGTRLSIL.

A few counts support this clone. The CDR3 DNA reads as TGTGCCAGCAGACCCAACAGGGGCGGGGAGCTGTTTTTT. Translation: CASRPNRGGELFF. The chain combines TRBV7-8 with TRBJ2-2, with 7 bases identical to TRBD1. Germline assignment: CDR1 SGHVS and CDR2 FQNEAQ. This CDR3 comprises 13 residues. The V segment lost 6 bases and the J segment 7 bases; nucleotides outside the gene matches: 5. The full variable domain, rest sourced from reference TRBV7-8 and TRBJ2-2, is GAGVSQSPRYKVAKRGQDVALRCDPISGHVSLFWYQQALGQGPEFLTYFQNEAQLDKSGLPSDRFFAERPEGSVSTLKIQRTQQEDSAVYLCASRPNRGGELFFGEGSRLTVL.

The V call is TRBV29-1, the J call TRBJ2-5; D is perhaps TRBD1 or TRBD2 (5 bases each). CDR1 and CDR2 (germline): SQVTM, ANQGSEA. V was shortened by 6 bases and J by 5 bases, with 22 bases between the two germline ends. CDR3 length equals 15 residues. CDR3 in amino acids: CSVRRGSGAGETQYF. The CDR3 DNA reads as TGCAGCGTGCGACGAGGATCCGGGGCAGGGGAGACCCAGTACTTC.

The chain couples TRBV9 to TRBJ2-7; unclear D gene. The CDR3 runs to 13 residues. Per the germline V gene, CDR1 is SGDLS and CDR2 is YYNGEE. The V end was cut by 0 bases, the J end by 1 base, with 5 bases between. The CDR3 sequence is CASSVVGSYEQYF. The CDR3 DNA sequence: TGTGCCAGCAGCGTAGTTGGGTCCTACGAGCAGTACTTC.

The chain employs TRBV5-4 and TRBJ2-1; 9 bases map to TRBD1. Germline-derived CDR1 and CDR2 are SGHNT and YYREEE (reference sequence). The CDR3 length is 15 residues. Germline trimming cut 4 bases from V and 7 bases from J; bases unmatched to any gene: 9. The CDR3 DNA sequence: TGTGCCAGCAGCCCCCGTAAACAGGGGGCGAATGAGCAGTTCTTC. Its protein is CASSPRKQGANEQFF.

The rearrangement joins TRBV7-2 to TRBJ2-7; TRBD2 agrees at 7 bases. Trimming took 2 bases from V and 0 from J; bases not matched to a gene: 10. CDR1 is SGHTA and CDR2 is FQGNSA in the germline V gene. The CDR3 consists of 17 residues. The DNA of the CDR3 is TGTGCCAGCAGCTTATTGCGGACACGGGACTACTCCTACGAGCAGTACTTC. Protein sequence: CASSLLRTRDYSYEQYF.

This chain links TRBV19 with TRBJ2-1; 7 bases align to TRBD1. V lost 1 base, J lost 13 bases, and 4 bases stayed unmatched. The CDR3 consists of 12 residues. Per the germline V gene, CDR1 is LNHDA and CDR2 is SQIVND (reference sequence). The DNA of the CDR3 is TGTGCCAGTAGTATAGGACGGGACAGACAGTTCTTC. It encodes CASSIGRDRQFF.

The CDR3 bases are TGCGCCAGCAGCCAAGATTATGCGGGGCGAGGAGGCTACACCTTC. It translates to CASSQDYAGRGGYTF. The chain joins TRBV4-1 to TRBJ1-2; tentative D call: TRBD1 (5 bases). CDR3 size: 15 residues. CDR1 and CDR2 (germline): MGHRA, YSYEKL. Trimming stripped 0 bases from V and 8 bases from J, with 16 bases between.

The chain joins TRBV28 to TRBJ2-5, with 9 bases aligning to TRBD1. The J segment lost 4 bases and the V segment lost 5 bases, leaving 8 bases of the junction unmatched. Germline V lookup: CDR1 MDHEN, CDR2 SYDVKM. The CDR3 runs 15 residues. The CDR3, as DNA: TGTGCCAGCAGTAACCGGGACAGGGTAGGAGAGACCCAGTACTTC. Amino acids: CASSNRDRVGETQYF.

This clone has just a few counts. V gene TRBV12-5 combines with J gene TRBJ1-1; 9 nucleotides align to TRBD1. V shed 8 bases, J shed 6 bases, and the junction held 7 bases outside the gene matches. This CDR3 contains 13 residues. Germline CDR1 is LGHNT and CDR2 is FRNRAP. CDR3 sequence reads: CASRDRVLAEAFF. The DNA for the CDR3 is TGTGCTAGTAGGGACAGGGTTTTGGCTGAAGCTTTCTTT.

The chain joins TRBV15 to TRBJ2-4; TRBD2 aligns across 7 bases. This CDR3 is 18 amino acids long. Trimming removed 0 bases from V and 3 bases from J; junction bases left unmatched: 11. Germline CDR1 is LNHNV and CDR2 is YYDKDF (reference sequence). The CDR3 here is CATSRDRVAGPYKNIQYF. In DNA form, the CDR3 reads TGTGCCACCAGCAGAGATCGGGTAGCGGGCCCATACAAAAACATTCAGTACTTC.